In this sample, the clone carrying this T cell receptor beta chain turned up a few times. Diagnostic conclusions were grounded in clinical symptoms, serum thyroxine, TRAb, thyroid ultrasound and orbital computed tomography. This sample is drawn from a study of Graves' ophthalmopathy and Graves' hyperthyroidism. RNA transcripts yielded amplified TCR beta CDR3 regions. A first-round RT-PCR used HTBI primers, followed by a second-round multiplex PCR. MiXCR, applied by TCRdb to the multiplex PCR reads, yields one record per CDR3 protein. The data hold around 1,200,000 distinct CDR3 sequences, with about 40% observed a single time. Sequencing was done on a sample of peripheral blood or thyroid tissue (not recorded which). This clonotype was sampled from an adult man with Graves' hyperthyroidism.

This CDR3 is CASSQDFMNTEAFF. The CDR3 DNA reads as TGCGCCAGCAGCCAAGATTTTATGAACACTGAAGCTTTCTTT. This rearrangement joins TRBV4-1 to TRBJ1-1; D remains unclear. The V end was cut by 0 bases, the J end by 0 bases, with 5 bases between. This CDR3 contains 14 residues. Germline CDR1 is MGHRA and CDR2 is YSYEKL.